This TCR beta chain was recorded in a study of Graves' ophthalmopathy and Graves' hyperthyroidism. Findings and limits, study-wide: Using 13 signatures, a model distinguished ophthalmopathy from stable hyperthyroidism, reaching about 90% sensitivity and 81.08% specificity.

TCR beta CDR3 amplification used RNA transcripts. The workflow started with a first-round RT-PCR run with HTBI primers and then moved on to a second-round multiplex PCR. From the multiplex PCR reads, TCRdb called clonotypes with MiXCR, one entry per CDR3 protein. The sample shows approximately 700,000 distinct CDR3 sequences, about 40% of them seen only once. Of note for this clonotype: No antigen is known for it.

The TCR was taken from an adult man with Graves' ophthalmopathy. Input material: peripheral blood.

CDR3 DNA sequence: TGCAGCTTGGTAACCTCGGCCTACGAGCAGTACTTC. Protein: CSLVTSAYEQYF. The chain recombines TRBV29-1 with TRBJ2-7; D is unclear. Trimming removed 8 bases from V and 2 bases from J, with 13 bases in between. This CDR3 region has 12 residues. The germline V gene encodes CDR1 SQVTM and CDR2 ANQGSEA.